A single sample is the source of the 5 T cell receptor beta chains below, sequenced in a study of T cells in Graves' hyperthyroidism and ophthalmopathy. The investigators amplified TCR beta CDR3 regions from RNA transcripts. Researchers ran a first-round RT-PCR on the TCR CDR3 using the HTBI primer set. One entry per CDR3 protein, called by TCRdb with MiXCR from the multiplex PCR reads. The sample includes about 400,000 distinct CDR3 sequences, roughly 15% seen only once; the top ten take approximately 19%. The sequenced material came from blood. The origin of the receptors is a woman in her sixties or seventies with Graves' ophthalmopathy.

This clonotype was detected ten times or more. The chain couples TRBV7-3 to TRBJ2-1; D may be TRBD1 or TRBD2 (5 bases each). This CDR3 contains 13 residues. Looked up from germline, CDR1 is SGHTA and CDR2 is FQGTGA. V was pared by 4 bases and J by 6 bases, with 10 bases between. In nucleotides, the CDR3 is TGTGCCAGCAGCTCCGGGGCTCTCAATGAGCAGTTCTTC. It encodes CASSSGALNEQFF.

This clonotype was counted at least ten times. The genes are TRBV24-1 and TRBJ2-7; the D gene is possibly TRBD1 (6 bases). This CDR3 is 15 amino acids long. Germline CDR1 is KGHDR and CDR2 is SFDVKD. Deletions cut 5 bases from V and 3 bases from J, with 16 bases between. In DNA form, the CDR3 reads TGTGCCACCAGTGGTGGGCCGGGACATCTCTACGAGCAGTACTTC. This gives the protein CATSGGPGHLYEQYF.

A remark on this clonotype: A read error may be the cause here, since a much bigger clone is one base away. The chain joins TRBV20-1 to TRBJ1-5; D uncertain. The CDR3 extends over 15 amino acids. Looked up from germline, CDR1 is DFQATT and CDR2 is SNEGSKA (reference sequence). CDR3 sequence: CSAEDFRYSNQPRHF. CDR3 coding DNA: TGCAGTGCTGAAGACTTCAGATATAGCAATCAGCCCCGGCATTTT.

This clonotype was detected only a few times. The CDR3 protein is CASRDPAESYTF. The CDR3 bases are TGTGCCAGTAGGGACCCGGCCGAGAGCTACACCTTC. The rearrangement links TRBV12-3 or TRBV12-4 to TRBJ1-2; D is perhaps TRBD1 (5 bases). This CDR3 comprises 12 residues. The ends were cut back, 9 bases at V and 9 bases at J, with 17 bases in the middle.

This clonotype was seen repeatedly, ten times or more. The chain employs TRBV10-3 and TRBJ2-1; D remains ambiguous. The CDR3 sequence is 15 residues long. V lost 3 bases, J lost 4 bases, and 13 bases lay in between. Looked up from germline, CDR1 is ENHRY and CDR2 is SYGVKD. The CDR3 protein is CAISDSLGSYNEQFF. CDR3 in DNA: TGTGCCATCAGTGACTCCCTAGGATCTTACAATGAGCAGTTCTTC.